This T cell receptor (beta chain) was sequenced for a study of T cell changes during pregnancy in multiple sclerosis. The repertoire was sequenced with immunoSEQ multiplex PCR; TCRdb's copy has only in-frame clones and lacks some. The sample yields tens of thousands of clones, 90% to 95% seen once. The sequence derives from a female donor with multiple sclerosis, enrolled in a pregnancy study. The sequences come from peripheral blood, collected in the second trimester of pregnancy.

CDR3 protein: CASLKRMAEAFF. The CDR3 DNA follows: TGTGCCAGCCTTAAGAGGATGGCTGAAGCTTTCTTT. The V call is TRBV2, the J call TRBJ1-1; no firm D call. Trimming took 8 bases from V and 6 from J, leaving 13 bases between them. This CDR3 spans 12 amino acids. Germline assignment: CDR1 SNHLY and CDR2 FYNNEI.